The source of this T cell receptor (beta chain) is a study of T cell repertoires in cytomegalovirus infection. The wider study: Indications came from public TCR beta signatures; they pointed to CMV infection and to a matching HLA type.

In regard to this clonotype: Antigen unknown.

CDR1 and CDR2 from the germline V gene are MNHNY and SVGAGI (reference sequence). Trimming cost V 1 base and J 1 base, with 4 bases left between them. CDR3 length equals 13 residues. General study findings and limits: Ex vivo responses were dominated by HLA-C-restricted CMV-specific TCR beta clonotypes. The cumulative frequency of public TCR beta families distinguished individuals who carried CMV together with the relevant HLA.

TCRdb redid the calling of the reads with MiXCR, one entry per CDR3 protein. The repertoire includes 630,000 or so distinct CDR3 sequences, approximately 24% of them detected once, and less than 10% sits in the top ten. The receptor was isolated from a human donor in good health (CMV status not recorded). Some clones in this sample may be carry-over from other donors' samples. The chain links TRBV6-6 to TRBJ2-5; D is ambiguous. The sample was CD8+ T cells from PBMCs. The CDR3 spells CASSYFAQETQYF. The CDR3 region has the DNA TGTGCCAGCAGTTACTTCGCCCAAGAGACCCAGTACTTC.